The clone carrying this TCR beta chain was observed many times. Its antigen remains unknown. This entry comes from a study of T cell clonality in common variable immunodeficiency. Broader study findings: CVID subjects had higher TCRbeta clonality than healthy controls, most marked in about a third.

Produced via immunoSEQ multiplex PCR; TCRdb's table is partial and in-frame only. The record shows around 42,000 clones for this sample, with no singletons present. Source material: peripheral blood mononuclear cells. The clonotype was recovered from a person between 18 and 70 years old in good health.

Partial CDR3 DNA: TGTGCCAGCAGTCGTTTTACCTACGAG. It encodes CASSRFTYE. The whole CDR3 is CASSRFTYEQYF. The chain combines TRBV12-3 or TRBV12-4 with TRBJ2-7; D is undetermined. The missing CDR3 end, 3 residues past where the read stops, is filled in from the germline J gene. This CDR3 has 12 amino acids. V lost 5 bases and J 2 bases, leaving 7 bases between the germline ends.